Sequencing of this T cell receptor beta chain was carried out in a study of cytomegalovirus exposure and HLA in healthy donors. Regarding the study as a whole: Usually a TCR sequence was rare, but some public TCRs were found in many donors. TCR beta chains numbering some 160 were designated cytomegalovirus-associated. Three chains tied to CMV proved CMV antigen-specific in vitro. Per published reports, the classifier diagnosed cytomegalovirus status with high specificity and sensitivity.

The method was immunoSEQ multiplex PCR; TCRdb's version includes in-frame clones alone and lacks a portion of them. Among 59,000 or so clones, roughly 89% were seen once, and the ten largest hold 15%. Trimming shortened V by 0 bases and J by 8 bases, and 16 bases separated the two germline ends. The CDR3 contains 15 residues. Germline lookup yields CDR1 SQVTM and CDR2 ANQGSEA. For this clone: What it binds is unknown.

This sequence joins TRBV29-1 and TRBJ1-4; D not resolved. Sample: PBMCs. The sequence was obtained from a woman between 18 and 29 years old in good health and CMV-seronegative. The CDR3 DNA follows: TGCAGCGTTGAAGATGTTGGAGGGTTAGGAGAAAAACTGTTTTTT. This sequence encodes CSVEDVGGLGEKLFF.